This TCR beta chain appears in the sequencing data of a study of blood T cell repertoires in COVID-19. Turning to the study itself: Sites in the United States, Italy and Spain provided acute and convalescent COVID-19 samples. The analysed material was cDNA or gDNA that came from T cells, B-cell-depleted T cells, or PBMCs.

Looked up from germline, CDR1 is LNHDA and CDR2 is SQIVND (reference sequence). Trimming took 4 bases from V and 3 from J; bases not matched to a gene: 8. This CDR3 has 16 residues. Clones were read by immunoSEQ multiplex PCR, and TCRdb kept only the in-frame ones, dropping some. This sample has about 250,000 clones, with approximately 80% found just once. The receptor comes from a man older than 75 with acute or convalescent COVID-19. The genes are TRBV19 and TRBJ2-5; 10 nucleotides line up with TRBD2. The sequenced material came from peripheral blood. This CDR3 is CASSRGLAANEETQYF. DNA of the CDR3: TGTGCCAGTAGTAGAGGACTAGCGGCAAATGAAGAGACCCAGTACTTC.